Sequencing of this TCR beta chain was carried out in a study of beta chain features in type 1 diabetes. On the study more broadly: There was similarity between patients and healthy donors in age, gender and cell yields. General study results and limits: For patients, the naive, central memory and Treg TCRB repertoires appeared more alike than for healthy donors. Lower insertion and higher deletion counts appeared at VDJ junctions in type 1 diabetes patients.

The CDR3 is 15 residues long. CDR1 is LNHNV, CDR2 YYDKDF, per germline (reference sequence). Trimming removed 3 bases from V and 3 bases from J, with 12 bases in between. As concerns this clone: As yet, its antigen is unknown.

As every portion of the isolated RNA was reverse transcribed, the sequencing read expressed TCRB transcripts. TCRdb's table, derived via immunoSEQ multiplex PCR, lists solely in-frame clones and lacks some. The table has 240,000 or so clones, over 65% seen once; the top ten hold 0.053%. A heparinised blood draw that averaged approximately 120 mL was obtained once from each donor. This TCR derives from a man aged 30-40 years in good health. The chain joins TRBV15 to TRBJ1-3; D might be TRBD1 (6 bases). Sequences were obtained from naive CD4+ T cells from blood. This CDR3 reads CATSRTGPNGNTIYF. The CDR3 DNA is TGTGCCACCAGCAGGACAGGTCCCAATGGAAACACCATATATTTT.